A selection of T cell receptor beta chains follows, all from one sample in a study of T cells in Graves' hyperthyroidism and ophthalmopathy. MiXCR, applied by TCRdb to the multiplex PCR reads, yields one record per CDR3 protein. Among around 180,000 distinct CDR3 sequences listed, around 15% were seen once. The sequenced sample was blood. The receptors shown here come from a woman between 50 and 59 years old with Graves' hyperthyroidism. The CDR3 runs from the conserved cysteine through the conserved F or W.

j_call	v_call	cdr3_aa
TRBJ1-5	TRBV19	CASRDLLHQPQHF
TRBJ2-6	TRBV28	CASSVGLGANVLTF
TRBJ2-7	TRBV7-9	CASSLGTGPYEQYF
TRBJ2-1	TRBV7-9	CASSLLQANEQFF
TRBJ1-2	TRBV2	CASTMTATNYGYTF
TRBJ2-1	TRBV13	CASSITRTGSYNEQFF
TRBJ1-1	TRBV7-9	CASSLAAGMGEAFF
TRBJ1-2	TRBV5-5	CASSPGARGGQGAHYGYTF
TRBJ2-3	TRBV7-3	CASSQFSGRSTDTQYF
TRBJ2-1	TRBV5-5	CASSSRFNEQFF
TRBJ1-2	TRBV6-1	CASSTRQHPGGYTF
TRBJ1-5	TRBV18	CASSPGQGSGQPQHF
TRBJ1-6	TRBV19	CASSVTGNTNSPLHF
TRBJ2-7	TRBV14	CASSQQPYEQYF
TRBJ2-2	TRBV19	CASCSGGFTGELFF
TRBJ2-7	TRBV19	CASSTREKGNLDEQYF
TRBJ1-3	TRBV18	CASSPDGNPGNTIYF
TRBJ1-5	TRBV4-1	CASSHPQGNQPQHF
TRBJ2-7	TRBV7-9	CASSGRDRGMVEQYF
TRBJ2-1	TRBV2	CASSGGVPEYNEQFF
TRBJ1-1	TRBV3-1	CASSQDLGAVNTEAFF
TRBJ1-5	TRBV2	CASSGTGVDQPQHF
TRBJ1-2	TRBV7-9	CASSLANQAGYGYTF
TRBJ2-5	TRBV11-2	CASSVVAGGETQYF
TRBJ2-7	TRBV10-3	CAISRGTSSYEQYF
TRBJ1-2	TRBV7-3	CASSFRRGYGYTF
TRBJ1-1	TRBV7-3	CASSLSQSTEAFF
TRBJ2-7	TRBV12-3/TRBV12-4	CASSPDPPAQQYF
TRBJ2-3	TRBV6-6	CASSYLTGLTDTQYF
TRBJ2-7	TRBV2	CASSERTGGQGSYEQYF
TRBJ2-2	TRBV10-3	CAISESMSDTSNTGELFF
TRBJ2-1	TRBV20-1	CSFFGETSGGASYNEQFF
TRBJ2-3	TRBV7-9	CASSLTRQGSDTQYF
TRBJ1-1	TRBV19	CASSPPGIEAFF
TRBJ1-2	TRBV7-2	CASSPNRGAGYGYTF
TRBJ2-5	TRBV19	CACSTLSTETQYF
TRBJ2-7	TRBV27	CASSLPGVGGGAGEQYF
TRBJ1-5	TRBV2	CASSEQENQPQHF
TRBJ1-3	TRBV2	CASSEVGTSRARTGNTIYF
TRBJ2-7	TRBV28	CASSTRTYLSGEQYF